This T cell receptor beta chain was identified during a study of cytomegalovirus exposure and HLA in healthy donors. Across the whole study: There were 90 million to 140 million unique TCR beta sequences, drawn from approximately 180 million T cells, in an earlier analysis. The Caucasian-associated ancestry cluster held roughly 78% of approximately 400 genotyped donors. Study observations and caveats: Generally TCR sequences proved uncommon, though certain public TCRs appeared in numerous donors. Analyses of presence/absence relied on an assumption of roughly uniform sequencing depth across donors.

V lost 6 bases and J lost 0; bases outside the gene matches: 10. This CDR3 has 17 residues. Germline CDR1 is SEHNR and CDR2 is FQNEAQ (reference sequence). This clone has just a few counts. Its antigen is unidentified. Vbeta (60) and Jbeta (13) primers were used in the PCR. Profiling relied on immunoSEQ multiplex PCR, and the TCRdb table lists in-frame clones only, not all of them. This table holds approximately 100,000 clones, more than 60% found once. The TCR comes from a man aged 50-59 years in good health and CMV-seronegative. Material: PBMCs. The chain joins TRBV7-9 to TRBJ2-7; the match to TRBD2 covers 11 bases. In nucleotides, the CDR3 is TGTGCCAGCAGGCCTACTAGCGGGAGACCAAACTCCTACGAGCAGTACTTC. Encoded protein: CASRPTSGRPNSYEQYF.